This T cell receptor (beta chain) was obtained from a study of T cells after yellow fever vaccination. Study in general: Those fractions that held only low numbers of cells were prepared using the SMART-Seq v4 Ultra Low Input RNA kit. Regarding the study as a whole: Clones that expanded after primary vaccination mostly reappeared after the booster (around 96% CD4, roughly 87% CD8).

The V gene end was trimmed by 5 bases and the J gene end by 9 bases; junction bases not matched to a gene: 6. The CDR3 covers 15 residues. Germline V gives CDR1 SGHTA, CDR2 FQGNSA. TCR cDNA, made by 5'RACE template switching, carried an added universal primer site and UMIs. Using its own MiXCR run on the 5' RACE reads, TCRdb lists one record per CDR3 protein. The data contain under 300,000 distinct CDR3 sequences, about an eighth of them singletons. Notes on this clonotype: The antigen is not known.

The chain carries TRBV7-2 and TRBJ2-2; 13 positions agree with TRBD2. The TCR was taken from a man aged 25-40 years who received the YFV17D yellow fever vaccine. The sample consisted of CD4+ T cells sorted from PBMCs, taken 45 days after the yellow fever booster vaccination. CDR3 sequence: CASSPRTSGSRELFF. The CDR3 DNA follows: TGTGCCAGCAGCCCCAGGACTAGCGGGAGCCGGGAGCTGTTTTTT.